The 31 T cell receptor beta chains listed next were all sequenced from one sample in a study of blood T cell repertoires in COVID-19. The repertoire was sequenced with immunoSEQ multiplex PCR; TCRdb's copy has only in-frame clones and lacks some. The repertoire includes approximately 18,000 clones, 85% to 95% of them detected once, and about 5.8% sits in the top ten. Sequenced sample: peripheral blood. These receptors all stem from a human donor in a cohort sampled during active COVID-19.

This clone was seen just once. The chain employs TRBV6-6 and TRBJ2-3; D is ambiguous. Trimming took 5 bases from V and 0 from J, leaving 9 bases between them. Looked up from germline, CDR1 is MNHNY and CDR2 is SVGAGI (reference sequence). The CDR3 contains 14 residues. The CDR3 sequence: CASSRMTSTDTQYF. CDR3 sequence (DNA): TGTGCCAGCAGTCGTATGACTAGCACAGATACGCAGTATTTT.

CDR3 sequence: CASSSGGGQPQHF. The CDR3 bases are TGTGCCAGCAGTTCAGGGGGAGGTCAGCCCCAGCATTTT. The chain carries TRBV27 and TRBJ1-5; TRBD1 aligns across 7 bases. The germline gives CDR1 MNHEY, CDR2 SMNVEV (reference sequence). Trimming at V came to 4 bases and at J to 6 bases, leaving 3 bases not matched to a gene. The CDR3 runs 13 residues.

The chain employs TRBV7-9 and TRBJ2-1; D gene ambiguous. The V gene's germline CDR1 is SEHNR and CDR2 FQNEAQ (reference sequence). The V and J ends lost 5 bases and 7 bases respectively, with 9 bases between them. This CDR3 contains 12 residues. CDR3 sequence (DNA): TGTGCCAGCAGCCCCGAAGAGAATGAGCAGTTCTTC. This gives the protein CASSPEENEQFF. Based on the CDR3 plus reference TRBV7-9 and TRBJ2-1, the full variable domain is DTGVSQNPRHKITKRGQNVTFRCDPISEHNRLYWYRQTLGQGPEFLTYFQNEAQLEKSRLLSDRFSAERPKGSFSTLEIQRTEQGDSAMYLCASSPEENEQFFGPGTRLTVL.

This chain links TRBV5-6 with TRBJ2-3; no definite D call. The CDR3 sequence is 12 residues long. Per germline, CDR1 SGHDT and CDR2 YYEEEE. V shed 1 base and J shed 4 bases, with 4 bases lying between them. CDR3 DNA sequence: TGTGCCAGCAGCTTGTGGCCAGATACGCAGTATTTT. This translates into CASSLWPDTQYF. The entire variable domain, with the rest obtained from reference TRBV5-6 and TRBJ2-3, is as follows: DAGVTQSPTHLIKTRGQQVTLRCSPKSGHDTVSWYQQALGQGPQFIFQYYEEEERQRGNFPDRFSGHQFPNYSSELNVNALLLGDSALYLCASSLWPDTQYFGPGTRLTVL.

This clone is a singleton in its sample. The rearrangement links TRBV5-1 to TRBJ2-1; TRBD2 is a possible D gene (6 bases). The CDR3 totals 17 residues. Germline V gives CDR1 SGHRS, CDR2 YFSETQ. The V end was cut by 1 base, the J end by 2 bases, with 16 bases between. CDR3 protein: CASSLPRIGSPYNEQFF. Here the CDR3 DNA reads TGCGCCAGCAGCTTGCCTAGAATCGGGAGTCCCTACAATGAGCAGTTCTTC.

The genes are TRBV3-1 (or the pseudogene TRBV3-2) and TRBJ2-7, with TRBD2 as a possible D gene (6 bases). CDR1 is LGHDT and CDR2 is YNNKEL in the germline V gene (reference sequence). CDR3 size: 11 residues. The V end was cut by 10 bases, the J end by 2 bases, with 9 bases between. The chain's CDR3 is CATGTPYEQYF. The DNA for the CDR3 is TGTGCCACCGGGACTCCCTACGAGCAGTACTTC.

In its sample, this clone was seen once. The chain recombines TRBV6-5 with TRBJ2-3, with D maybe TRBD2 (5 bases). With 6 bases removed from V and 0 bases from J, the gap between germline ends came to 13 bases. The CDR3 runs to 15 residues. CDR1 and CDR2 from the germline V gene are MNHEY and SVGAGI. CDR3 DNA: TGTGCCAGCAGCCACGCGTCGGGAAGCACAGATACGCAGTATTTT. This gives the protein CASSHASGSTDTQYF.

The rearrangement uses TRBV9 and TRBJ2-7; 10 bases are a match to TRBD2. Germline V CDR1 and CDR2: SGDLS, YYNGEE. J gave up 1 base and V 4 bases, and 5 bases lay outside the gene matches. This CDR3 region has 15 residues. The CDR3 protein is CASSPSGRVSYEQYF. CDR3 sequence (DNA): TGTGCCAGCAGCCCCAGCGGGAGGGTTTCCTACGAGCAGTACTTC.

The V and J genes are TRBV3-1 (or the pseudogene TRBV3-2) and TRBJ1-1; no reliable D call. CDR1 LGHDT and CDR2 YNNKEL come from the germline V gene (reference sequence). This CDR3 has 13 residues. V dropped 2 bases and J dropped 5 bases, with 9 bases sitting between them. The DNA of the CDR3 is TGTGCCAGCAGCCAATTAGGGAGGACTGAAGCTTTCTTT. It codes for CASSQLGRTEAFF.

The rearrangement uses TRBV27 and TRBJ1-6, with TRBD1 matching 8 bases. CDR1 MNHEY and CDR2 SMNVEV come from the germline V gene (reference sequence). The CDR3 covers 15 residues. The junction had 10 bases not matched to a gene; V was cut back by 5 bases and J by 10 bases. DNA for the CDR3: TGTGCCAGCAGTCCGAGGACAGGGAATGGATCACCCCTCCACTTT. Translating gives CASSPRTGNGSPLHF.

Details on this clone: The identical CDR3 is also encoded by other nucleotide sequences in the sample. The rearrangement joins TRBV9 to TRBJ1-1; 7 nucleotides match TRBD1. CDR3 length: 13 residues. V lost 8 bases to trimming and J lost 8 bases; unmatched junction nucleotides: 12. Germline V gene lookup returns CDR1 SGDLS and CDR2 YYNGEE. The CDR3: CASSPRDSGEAFF. The CDR3 DNA sequence: TGTGCCAGTAGCCCCAGGGACAGCGGAGAAGCTTTCTTT.

The DNA of the CDR3 is TGTGCCTGGACTGAGGGGGGACAGGCCGTCTCGGGCTACACCTTC. Translation gives CAWTEGGQAVSGYTF. The chain uses TRBV30 and TRBJ1-2, with 8 bases fitting TRBD1. CDR1 and CDR2 from the germline V gene are GTSNPN and SVGIG (reference sequence). The trim removed 4 bases at V and 8 bases at J, leaving 15 bases unmatched. This CDR3 is built from 15 residues.

The chain uses TRBV29-1 and TRBJ2-7; 9 bases map to TRBD2. This CDR3 has 12 amino acids. Germline CDR1 reads SQVTM; CDR2 reads ANQGSEA. V shed 5 bases, J shed 3 bases, and the junction held 2 bases outside the gene matches. CDR3 in DNA: TGCAGCGTTTTTAGCGGGAGCTACGAGCAGTACTTC. Protein product: CSVFSGSYEQYF.

The V gene is TRBV5-4, the J gene TRBJ1-5, with 7 bases that match TRBD1. The CDR3 extends over 15 amino acids. V lost 6 bases to trimming and J lost 4 bases; unmatched junction nucleotides: 10. Germline values: CDR1 SGHNT, CDR2 YYREEE (reference sequence). In DNA form, the CDR3 reads TGTGCCAGCATAACGAGGGGACAGCAGAATCAGCCCCAGCATTTT. This sequence encodes CASITRGQQNQPQHF.

This clone has only one observation. The CDR3 is CASSLGRQNYEQYF. The DNA of the CDR3 is TGTGCCAGCAGCTTAGGCAGACAGAACTACGAGCAGTACTTC. The chain recombines TRBV5-5 with TRBJ2-7; possible D gene TRBD1, 5 bases. The germline gives CDR1 SGHKS, CDR2 YYEKEE (reference sequence). This CDR3 is 14 amino acids long. V was trimmed by 2 bases and J by 3 bases, leaving 12 bases between them.

The rearrangement uses TRBV7-6 and TRBJ1-2; D possibly corresponds to TRBD1 (5 bases). The CDR3 runs 13 residues. From germline, CDR1 is SGHVS and CDR2 FNYEAQ. V lost 5 bases to trimming and J lost 1 base, with 8 bases between them. The CDR3 loop is CASSATVNYGYTF. CDR3 DNA: TGTGCCAGCAGCGCGACAGTTAACTATGGCTACACCTTC.

The chain has TRBV9 and TRBJ2-3; TRBD2 matches at 14 bases. Looked up from germline, CDR1 is SGDLS and CDR2 is YYNGEE. This CDR3 is 17 amino acids long. Unmatched junction bases numbered 8, after V lost 3 bases and J lost 5 bases. The CDR3 DNA sequence: TGTGCCAGCAGCGGACTAGCGGGAGGGCAGGGTGGAGATACGCAGTATTTT. It yields the protein CASSGLAGGQGGDTQYF.

This clone was seen only once. This chain uses TRBV29-1 with TRBJ2-7; 11 nucleotides agree with TRBD2. This CDR3 is built from 18 residues. The V gene's germline CDR1 is SQVTM and CDR2 ANQGSEA. With 1 base clipped from V and 7 bases from J, the junction kept 18 bases outside the gene matches. The CDR3 reads CSVEAANSFSGRAREQYF. CDR3 DNA sequence: TGCAGCGTTGAAGCCGCAAATTCCTTTAGCGGGAGGGCTCGGGAGCAGTACTTC.

This chain joins TRBV5-4 and TRBJ2-3, with 7 positions matching TRBD1. The CDR3 is made up of 14 amino acids. Germline lookup yields CDR1 SGHNT and CDR2 YYREEE (reference sequence). V was clipped by 5 bases and J by 3 bases; unmatched bases: 6. This CDR3 is CASSPGQLTDTQYF. For the CDR3, the DNA is TGTGCCAGCAGTCCGGGACAGTTAACAGATACGCAGTATTTT.

This chain joins TRBV28 and TRBJ2-7; 13 bases are shared with TRBD2. V gave up 6 bases and J gave up 3 bases; unmatched junction bases: 8. Germline V lookup: CDR1 MDHEN, CDR2 SYDVKM. The CDR3 covers 16 residues. This CDR3 is CASRLGLAGTIYEQYF. The CDR3 bases are TGTGCCAGCAGGTTGGGACTAGCGGGAACTATCTACGAGCAGTACTTC.

The V gene is TRBV5-6, the J gene TRBJ1-1, with D hard to call. The CDR3 is 16 residues long. The V end lost 7 bases, the J end lost 1 base, and 20 bases lay between the germline ends. Germline-derived CDR1 and CDR2 are SGHDT and YYEEEE. The CDR3 is CASSQIPLAKNTEAFF. In DNA form, the CDR3 reads TGTGCCAGCTCCCAGATTCCGCTGGCAAAGAACACTGAAGCTTTCTTT.

The CDR3 protein is CASSIGSGDGSYNEQFF. CDR3 DNA sequence: TGTGCCAGTAGTATCGGTAGCGGAGACGGGTCCTACAATGAGCAGTTCTTC. V usage is TRBV19 and J usage is TRBJ2-1; the D gene is possibly TRBD2 (6 bases). Trimming pared 3 bases from V and 1 base from J, leaving 16 bases between. CDR1 and CDR2 (germline): LNHDA, SQIVND (reference sequence). CDR3 length: 17 residues. Full variable domain (missing parts from reference TRBV19 and TRBJ2-1): DGGITQSPKYLFRKEGQNVTLSCEQNLNHDAMYWYRQDPGQGLRLIYYSQIVNDFQKGDIAEGYSVSREKKESFPLTVTSAQKNPTAFYLCASSIGSGDGSYNEQFFGPGTRLTVL.

The rearrangement uses TRBV20-1 and TRBJ2-3; no reliable D call. The CDR3 sequence is 11 residues long. Looked up from germline, CDR1 is DFQATT and CDR2 is SNEGSKA (reference sequence). The V and J ends lost 5 bases and 8 bases respectively, with 11 bases between them. Here the CDR3 DNA reads TGCAGTGCTGATGCCCCCGGTACGCAGTATTTT. This translates into CSADAPGTQYF.

The V and J genes are TRBV11-2 and TRBJ2-1; 11 bases fit TRBD2. With V trimmed by 5 bases and J by 2 bases, 14 bases remained unmatched. The CDR3 is made up of 19 amino acids. In germline, CDR1 is SGHAT, CDR2 FQNNGV. Here the CDR3 reads CASSRTSGPPSSTYNEQFF. CDR3 nucleotides: TGTGCCAGCAGCCGGACTAGCGGGCCTCCCTCAAGTACCTACAATGAGCAGTTCTTC.

The rearrangement joins TRBV6-5 to TRBJ2-7, with D possibly TRBD2 on 6 matching bases. Germline V gives CDR1 MNHEY, CDR2 SVGAGI. This CDR3 comprises 13 residues. Trimming pared 0 bases from V and 3 bases from J, leaving 6 bases between. The CDR3 protein is CASSYSGSYEQYF. CDR3 sequence (DNA): TGTGCCAGCAGTTACTCCGGGAGCTACGAGCAGTACTTC.

CDR3 coding DNA: TGCGCCAGCAGCCAAGGGACTAGCGGGATCGTCGAGACCCAGTACTTC. Translating it yields CASSQGTSGIVETQYF. V is TRBV4-3 and J is TRBJ2-5; 12 positions match TRBD2. V gave up 1 base and J gave up 5 bases; unmatched junction bases: 5. CDR3 length: 16 amino acids. The germline V gene encodes CDR1 LGHNA and CDR2 YSLEER.

This clone was counted a single time. This rearrangement joins TRBV12-3 or TRBV12-4 to TRBJ1-2, with 9 positions matching TRBD1. After removal of 7 bases from V and 8 bases from J, the junction contained 8 bases not matched to a gene. The CDR3 is made up of 13 amino acids. The CDR3 region is CASTGTGSDGYTF. The CDR3 DNA is TGTGCCAGCACCGGGACAGGGAGCGACGGCTACACCTTC.

This clone was counted a few times. The chain recombines TRBV3-1 (or the pseudogene TRBV3-2) with TRBJ1-2; 7 positions agree with TRBD1. V shed 6 bases and J 0 bases; nucleotides not matched to a gene: 4. Germline loops: CDR1 LGHDT, CDR2 YNNKEL (reference sequence). The CDR3 loop spans 14 amino acids. The CDR3 sequence is CASSETGSNYGYTF. CDR3 coding DNA: TGTGCCAGCAGTGAGACAGGGTCTAACTATGGCTACACCTTC.

The chain carries TRBV19 and TRBJ2-7; 9 bases are shared with TRBD1. Germline CDR1 and CDR2: LNHDA and SQIVND (reference sequence). V shed 5 bases, J shed 5 bases, and the junction held 10 bases outside the gene matches. This CDR3 has 15 amino acids. CDR3: CASSVPGQGSNEQYF. CDR3 nucleotide sequence: TGTGCCAGTAGTGTGCCGGGACAGGGATCCAACGAGCAGTACTTC.

V gene TRBV24-1 combines with J gene TRBJ2-7; 12 bases are a match to TRBD2. The CDR3 runs 15 residues. CDR1 is KGHDR, CDR2 SFDVKD, per germline. J gave up 2 bases and V 5 bases, and 3 bases lay outside the gene matches. The CDR3 spells CATSARTSGAYEQYF. The CDR3 nucleotides are TGTGCCACCAGTGCCCGGACTAGCGGGGCCTACGAGCAGTACTTC.

The chain combines TRBV6-2 or TRBV6-3 with TRBJ1-5; D is uncertain. The germline V gene has CDR1 MNHEY and CDR2 SVGEGT. V shed 0 bases and J shed 15 bases, with 18 bases lying between them. The CDR3 loop spans 14 amino acids. CDR3 residues: CASSYSETMGAWHF. The CDR3 coding sequence is TGTGCCAGCAGTTACTCGGAGACTATGGGTGCCTGGCATTTT.